This entry lists 27 T cell receptor beta chains sequenced from one sample in a study of blood T cell repertoires in COVID-19. Clones were sequenced by immunoSEQ multiplex PCR, and TCRdb holds only the in-frame ones, with some missing. The data hold about 350,000 clones, with about 92% observed a single time. Sequenced: peripheral blood. These receptors all stem from a woman in her fifties or sixties with COVID-19, enrolled during active disease.

This clone came up once. This chain uses TRBV7-9 with TRBJ2-6; D call uncertain. The germline CDR1 and CDR2 sequences are SEHNR and FQNEAQ (reference sequence). The ends were cut back, 1 base at V and 4 bases at J, with 5 bases in the middle. This CDR3 is built from 14 residues. The CDR3 nucleotides are TGTGCCAGCAGCTTAGAACTCGGGGCCAACGTCCTGACTTTC. As protein: CASSLELGANVLTF.

This chain joins TRBV7-8 and TRBJ1-1; possible D gene TRBD1, 6 bases. The CDR3 length is 15 residues. The V gene lost 5 bases and the J gene lost 3 bases, with 16 bases spanning the gap. Germline V gene sequence: CDR1 SGHVS, CDR2 FQNEAQ. CDR3 protein: CASSRGAGRDTEAFF. DNA for the CDR3: TGTGCCAGCAGCCGGGGGGCTGGCCGGGACACTGAAGCTTTCTTT.

J is TRBJ2-2 and V is TRBV5-1; D ambiguous. The V end lost 10 bases, the J end lost 0 bases, and 7 bases lay between the germline ends. CDR1 and CDR2 (germline): SGHRS, YFSETQ. The CDR3 sequence is 12 residues long. For the CDR3, the DNA is TGCGCCCAAAGAGCGAACACCGGGGAGCTGTTTTTT. This codes for CAQRANTGELFF. Together with reference TRBV5-1 and TRBJ2-2, the CDR3 gives the full variable domain: KAGVTQTPRYLIKTRGQQVTLSCSPISGHRSVSWYQQTPGQGLQFLFEYFSETQRNKGNFPGRFSGRQFSNSRSEMNVSTLELGDSALYLCAQRANTGELFFGEGSRLTVL.

CDR3 DNA: TGTGCCAGCAGTTTGGCGGGAATCGGGTATGGCTACACCTTC. Its translation: CASSLAGIGYGYTF. V usage is TRBV27 and J usage is TRBJ1-2; D remains unclear. Trimming shortened V by 3 bases and J by 5 bases, and 13 bases separated the two germline ends. Germline assignment: CDR1 MNHEY and CDR2 SMNVEV (reference sequence). There are 14 residues in the CDR3.

The rearrangement joins TRBV3-1 (or the pseudogene TRBV3-2) to TRBJ1-1, with unresolved D. The CDR3 is made up of 13 amino acids. CDR1 and CDR2 (germline): LGHDT, YNNKEL (reference sequence). Trimming pared 4 bases from V and 1 base from J, leaving 7 bases between. The CDR3, as DNA: TGTGCCAGCAGCCGAGGAACGAACACTGAAGCTTTCTTT. Protein sequence: CASSRGTNTEAFF.

The chain combines TRBV6-5 with TRBJ1-4, with no clear D. There are 13 residues in the CDR3. CDR1 is MNHEY and CDR2 is SVGAGI in the germline V gene. Trimming cost V 8 bases and J 4 bases, with 11 bases left between them. CDR3 in DNA: TGTGCCAGCCGCCGGGGTGTTAATGAAAAACTGTTTTTT. Protein sequence: CASRRGVNEKLFF.

The chain links TRBV2 to TRBJ2-7; 8 positions agree with TRBD1. Germline V CDR1 and CDR2: SNHLY, FYNNEI. CDR3 length: 14 residues. V lost 4 bases and J lost 2; bases outside the gene matches: 4. The CDR3 sequence: CASSGDRIPYEQYF. The CDR3 coding sequence is TGTGCCAGCAGTGGGGACAGGATTCCCTACGAGCAGTACTTC.

The rearrangement uses TRBV6-5 and TRBJ2-7; 11 bases are shared with TRBD1. The junction had 6 bases not matched to a gene; V was cut back by 6 bases and J by 2 bases. CDR3 length: 15 amino acids. The germline CDR1 and CDR2 sequences are MNHEY and SVGAGI. Written as DNA, the CDR3 is TGTGCCAGCAGCCCGGACAGGGGGCAACCCTACGAGCAGTACTTC. Protein product: CASSPDRGQPYEQYF.

The chain uses TRBV15 and TRBJ2-2; TRBD2 agrees at 15 bases. The trim removed 1 base at V and 1 base at J, leaving 4 bases unmatched. This CDR3 region has 19 residues. Germline assignment: CDR1 LNHNV and CDR2 YYDKDF (reference sequence). The CDR3 DNA reads as TGTGCCACCAGCAGAGTGATGGGACTAGCGGGGGGGAACACCGGGGAGCTGTTTTTT. Its protein product is CATSRVMGLAGGNTGELFF.

The V and J genes are TRBV19 and TRBJ1-2; the D gene is possibly TRBD1 (6 bases). The germline V gene encodes CDR1 LNHDA and CDR2 SQIVND (reference sequence). V was clipped by 5 bases and J by 0 bases, with 13 bases between them. This CDR3 has 15 amino acids. The CDR3 protein is CASSSRGFSNYGYTF. The CDR3 region has the DNA TGTGCCAGTAGTTCCAGGGGATTCTCTAACTATGGCTACACCTTC.

The CDR3 DNA is TGTGCCAGCAGCGCCTTACAGGGGGCGGTGGAGACCCAGTACTTC. It yields the protein CASSALQGAVETQYF. This rearrangement joins TRBV7-6 to TRBJ2-5; 9 bases align to TRBD1. V lost 5 bases, J lost 5 bases, and 9 bases stayed unmatched. Germline CDR1 is SGHVS and CDR2 is FNYEAQ. The CDR3 consists of 15 residues.

This clone appeared once. The chain combines TRBV5-6 with TRBJ1-1, with 9 bases identical to TRBD1. V dropped 0 bases and J dropped 5; count of bases not matched to a gene: 2. The CDR3 is made up of 14 amino acids. Germline CDR1 reads SGHDT; CDR2 reads YYEEEE. The CDR3 region has the DNA TGTGCCAGCAGCTTGGACAGGGGGCGGACTGAAGCTTTCTTT. It specifies CASSLDRGRTEAFF.

This clone was found once. The gene calls are TRBV7-9 and TRBJ1-5; no reliable D call. CDR1 is SEHNR and CDR2 is FQNEAQ in the germline V gene (reference sequence). The CDR3 totals 13 residues. V lost 8 bases to trimming and J lost 0 bases, with 8 bases between them. CDR3 DNA sequence: TGTGCCAGCGCGGGCGATAGCAATCAGCCCCAGCATTTT. As protein: CASAGDSNQPQHF.

The J gene is TRBJ1-2, the V gene TRBV6-6; 7 bases line up with TRBD1. The CDR3 is 13 amino acids. V was clipped by 7 bases and J by 5 bases; unmatched bases: 7. Germline V lookup: CDR1 MNHNY, CDR2 SVGAGI (reference sequence). CDR3 loop: CASTLGQLYGYTF. In DNA, the CDR3 is TGTGCCAGCACCCTGGGACAGTTATATGGCTACACCTTC.

The CDR3 region has the DNA TGTGCCACCAGCAGGGACAGGGGCACTGAAGCTTTCTTT. It encodes CATSRDRGTEAFF. This rearrangement joins TRBV15 to TRBJ1-1, with TRBD1 identical over 9 bases. The CDR3 is 13 amino acids. CDR1 and CDR2 from the germline V gene are LNHNV and YYDKDF (reference sequence). Unmatched junction bases numbered 0, after V lost 3 bases and J lost 4 bases.

The V call is TRBV6-5, the J call TRBJ1-6; 8 positions match TRBD1. CDR1 and CDR2 (germline): MNHEY, SVGAGI. Trimming took 5 bases from V and 9 from J; bases not matched to a gene: 9. The CDR3 totals 15 residues. The DNA of the CDR3 is TGTGCCAGCAGTAGAGGACAGGGACTGAGTTCACCCCTCCACTTT. As protein: CASSRGQGLSSPLHF.

In this sample, this clone turned up a few times. The rearrangement joins TRBV24-1 to TRBJ2-5; TRBD2 is a possible D gene (7 bases). Between the trimmed V and J ends, which lost 3 bases and 5 bases, there was a span of 15 bases. The germline CDR1 and CDR2 sequences are KGHDR and SFDVKD. The CDR3 runs to 15 residues. In DNA, the CDR3 is TGTGCCACCAGTGATGCCGGGGGGCCGGGGGAGACCCAGTACTTC. Its protein product is CATSDAGGPGETQYF.

Only one count was recorded for this clone. V gene TRBV4-1 combines with J gene TRBJ2-1, with a possible D match to TRBD1 (6 bases). CDR3 length: 15 residues. Germline lookup yields CDR1 MGHRA and CDR2 YSYEKL. The ends were cut back, 3 bases at V and 0 bases at J, with 9 bases in the middle. CDR3 sequence: CASSHRDNSYNEQFF. The CDR3 nucleotides are TGCGCCAGCAGCCACCGGGACAACTCCTACAATGAGCAGTTCTTC.

This chain uses TRBV14 with TRBJ2-3; D remains unclear. Germline-derived CDR1 and CDR2 are SGHDN and FVKESK. The V and J ends lost 1 base and 1 base respectively, with 3 bases between them. The CDR3 spans 13 residues. CDR3 region: CASSQAGTDTQYF. The CDR3 coding sequence is TGTGCCAGCAGCCAAGCGGGCACAGATACGCAGTATTTT.

The V and J genes are TRBV11-2 and TRBJ1-1; 11 bases are a match to TRBD1. The CDR3 consists of 13 residues. Per germline, CDR1 SGHAT and CDR2 FQNNGV. After removal of 5 bases from V and 10 bases from J, the junction contained 6 bases not matched to a gene. The CDR3 is CASSLDRGRAAFF. DNA for the CDR3: TGTGCCAGCAGCCTGGACAGGGGGCGAGCAGCTTTCTTT.

V and J are TRBV6-5 and TRBJ1-1; D gene uncertain. From germline, CDR1 is MNHEY and CDR2 SVGAGI. Trimming cost V 6 bases and J 8 bases, with 10 bases left between them. The CDR3 consists of 11 residues. The CDR3 DNA follows: TGTGCCAGCAGGCGGCAGTCGGAAGCTTTCTTT. Residues: CASRRQSEAFF.

This clone appeared a few times. The chain joins TRBV19 to TRBJ2-7, with D perhaps matching TRBD2 (6 bases). The CDR3 covers 12 residues. Per the germline V gene, CDR1 is LNHDA and CDR2 is SQIVND (reference sequence). The ends were cut back, 8 bases at V and 4 bases at J, with 12 bases in the middle. The CDR3 nucleotides are TGTGCCAGTTCGGGACGGGGGTACGAGCAGTACTTC. This gives the protein CASSGRGYEQYF.

The chain is built from TRBV5-4 and TRBJ1-2, with TRBD1 as a possible D gene (6 bases). Germline assignment: CDR1 SGHNT and CDR2 YYREEE (reference sequence). Trimming pared 4 bases from V and 7 bases from J, leaving 14 bases between. The CDR3 runs to 13 residues. The CDR3 bases are TGTGCCAGCAGCACGGACAGCCTCTCTGGCTACACCTTC. Translation: CASSTDSLSGYTF.

The rearrangement joins TRBV18 to TRBJ1-4; tentatively, D is TRBD1 (6 bases). Germline loops: CDR1 KGHSH, CDR2 LQKENI. Trimming removed 3 bases from V and 6 bases from J, with 11 bases in between. The CDR3 loop spans 14 amino acids. CDR3: CASSPGDTDEKLFF. Written as DNA, the CDR3 is TGTGCCAGCTCACCGGGGGACACGGATGAAAAACTGTTTTTT.

Details on this clone: Other DNA sequences in this specimen translate into the identical CDR3. This chain links TRBV30 with TRBJ2-3, with unresolved D. CDR3 length: 12 amino acids. Trimming pared 0 bases from V and 6 bases from J, leaving 7 bases between. Per germline, CDR1 GTSNPN and CDR2 SVGIG (reference sequence). CDR3 coding DNA: TGTGCCTGGAGTGTACTACCTGATACGCAGTATTTT. This codes for CAWSVLPDTQYF.

This chain joins TRBV9 and TRBJ1-2; D not resolved. The CDR3 covers 15 residues. Germline lookup yields CDR1 SGDLS and CDR2 YYNGEE. V dropped 0 bases and J dropped 1 base, with 10 bases sitting between them. The DNA of the CDR3 is TGTGCCAGCAGCGTAGGGAGTCAGCATAACTATGGCTACACCTTC. Protein product: CASSVGSQHNYGYTF.

The chain employs TRBV11-3 and TRBJ1-1; D ambiguous. The CDR3 runs 13 residues. The V gene lost 5 bases and the J gene lost 1 base, with 8 bases spanning the gap. Per the germline V gene, CDR1 is SGHNT and CDR2 is YENEEA. CDR3 nucleotides: TGTGCCAGCAGCCAGCAGGAGAACACTGAAGCTTTCTTT. Protein sequence: CASSQQENTEAFF.